Presented here are 3 T cell receptor beta chains from one specimen sequenced in a study of T cell repertoires in cytomegalovirus infection. One entry per CDR3 protein results from TCRdb running MiXCR on the reads. The sample shows about 260,000 distinct CDR3 sequences, about 13% of them seen only once. Sequencing input: PBMCs. The receptor set was obtained from a human donor in good health (CMV status not recorded). Some clones in this sample may be carry-over from other donors' samples.

This clonotype appeared many times. The CDR3 DNA reads TGCGCCAGCAGCTCCGGGACTAGCGGGAGAACCTACCAAGAGACCCAGTACTTC. This gives the protein CASSSGTSGRTYQETQYF. The chain couples TRBV5-1 to TRBJ2-5; 14 bases line up with TRBD2. CDR1 and CDR2 (germline): SGHRS, YFSETQ. This CDR3 has 18 amino acids. V shed 3 bases, J shed 0 bases, and the junction held 7 bases outside the gene matches. Variable domain in full (rest from reference TRBV5-1 and TRBJ2-5): KAGVTQTPRYLIKTRGQQVTLSCSPISGHRSVSWYQQTPGQGLQFLFEYFSETQRNKGNFPGRFSGRQFSNSRSEMNVSTLELGDSALYLCASSSGTSGRTYQETQYFGPGTRLLVL.

The chain joins TRBV11-3 to TRBJ2-1, with D hard to call. Trimming left V 1 base short and J 0 bases short, with 13 bases between. Germline CDR1 SGHNT, CDR2 YENEEA. The length of the CDR3 is 17 residues. CDR3 DNA sequence: TGTGCCAGCAGCTTAGGGAGACGGCTTAGCTCCTACAATGAGCAGTTCTTC. Its translation is CASSLGRRLSSYNEQFF.

This clonotype was picked up a small number of times. DNA for the CDR3: TGTGCCAGCACCCACGGGGTCACTGAAGCTTTCTTT. This sequence encodes CASTHGVTEAFF. The gene calls are TRBV6-2 or TRBV6-3 and TRBJ1-1; the D is unclear. Trimming shortened V by 7 bases and J by 4 bases, and 10 bases separated the two germline ends. Germline loops: CDR1 MNHEY, CDR2 SVGEGT. The CDR3 has 12 amino acids.